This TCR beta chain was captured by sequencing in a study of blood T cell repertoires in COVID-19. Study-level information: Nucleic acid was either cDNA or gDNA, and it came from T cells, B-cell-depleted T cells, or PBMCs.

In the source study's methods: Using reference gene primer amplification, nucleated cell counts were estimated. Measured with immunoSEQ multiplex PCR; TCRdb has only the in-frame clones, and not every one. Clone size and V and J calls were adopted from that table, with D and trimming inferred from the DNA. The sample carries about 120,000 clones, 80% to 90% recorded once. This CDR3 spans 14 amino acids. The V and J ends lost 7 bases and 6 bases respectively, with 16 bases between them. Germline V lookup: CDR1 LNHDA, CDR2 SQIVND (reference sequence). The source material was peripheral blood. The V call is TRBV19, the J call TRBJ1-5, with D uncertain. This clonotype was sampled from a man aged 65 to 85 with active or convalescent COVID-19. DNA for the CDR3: TGTGCCAGTAAGCCGGCGATACCTAGTCAGCCCCAGCATTTT. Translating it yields CASKPAIPSQPQHF.